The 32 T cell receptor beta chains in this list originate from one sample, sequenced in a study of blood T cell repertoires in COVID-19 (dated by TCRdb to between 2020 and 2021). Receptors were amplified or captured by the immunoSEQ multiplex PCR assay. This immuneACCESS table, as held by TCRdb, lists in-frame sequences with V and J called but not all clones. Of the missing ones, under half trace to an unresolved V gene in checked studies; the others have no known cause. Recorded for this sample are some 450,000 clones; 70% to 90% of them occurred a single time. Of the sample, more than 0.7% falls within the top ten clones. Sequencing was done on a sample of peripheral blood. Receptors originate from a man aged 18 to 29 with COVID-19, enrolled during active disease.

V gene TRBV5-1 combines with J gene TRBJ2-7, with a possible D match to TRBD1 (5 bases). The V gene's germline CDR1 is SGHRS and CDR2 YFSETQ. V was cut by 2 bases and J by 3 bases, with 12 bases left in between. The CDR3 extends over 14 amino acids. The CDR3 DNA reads TGCGCCAGCAGCTTCCGCTCCAGGGACTACGAGCAGTACTTC. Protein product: CASSFRSRDYEQYF.

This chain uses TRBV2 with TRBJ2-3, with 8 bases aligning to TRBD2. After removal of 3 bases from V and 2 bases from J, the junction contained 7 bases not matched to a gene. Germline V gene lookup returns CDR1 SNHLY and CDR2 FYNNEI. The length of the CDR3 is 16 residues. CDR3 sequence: CASSDPLAELTDTQYF. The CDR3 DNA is TGTGCCAGCAGTGATCCACTAGCGGAACTCACAGATACGCAGTATTTT.

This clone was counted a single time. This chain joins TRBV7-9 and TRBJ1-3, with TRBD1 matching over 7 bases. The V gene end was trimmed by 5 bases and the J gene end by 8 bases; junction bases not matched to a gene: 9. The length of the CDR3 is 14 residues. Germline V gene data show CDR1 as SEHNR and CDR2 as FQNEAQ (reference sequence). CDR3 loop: CASSTTGKPYTIYF. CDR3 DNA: TGTGCCAGCAGCACGACAGGGAAGCCTTACACCATATATTTT.

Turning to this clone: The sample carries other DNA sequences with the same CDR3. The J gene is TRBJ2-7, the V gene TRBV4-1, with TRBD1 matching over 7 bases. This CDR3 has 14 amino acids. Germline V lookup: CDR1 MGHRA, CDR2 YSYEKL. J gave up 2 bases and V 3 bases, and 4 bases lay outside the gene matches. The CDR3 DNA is TGCGCCAGCAGCCAGGGGACAGCTGCCTACGAGCAGTACTTC. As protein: CASSQGTAAYEQYF.

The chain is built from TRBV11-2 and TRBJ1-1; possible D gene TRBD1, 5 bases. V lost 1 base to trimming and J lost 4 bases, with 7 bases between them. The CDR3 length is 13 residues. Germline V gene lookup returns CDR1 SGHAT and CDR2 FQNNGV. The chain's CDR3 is CASSLVGGTEAFF. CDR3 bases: TGTGCCAGCAGCTTAGTCGGGGGCACTGAAGCTTTCTTT.

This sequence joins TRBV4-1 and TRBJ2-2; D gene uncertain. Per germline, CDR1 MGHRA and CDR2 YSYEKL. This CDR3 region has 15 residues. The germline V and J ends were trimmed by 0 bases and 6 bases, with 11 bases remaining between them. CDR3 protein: CASSQEIDYAGELFF. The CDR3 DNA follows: TGCGCCAGCAGCCAAGAAATAGATTATGCCGGGGAGCTGTTTTTT.

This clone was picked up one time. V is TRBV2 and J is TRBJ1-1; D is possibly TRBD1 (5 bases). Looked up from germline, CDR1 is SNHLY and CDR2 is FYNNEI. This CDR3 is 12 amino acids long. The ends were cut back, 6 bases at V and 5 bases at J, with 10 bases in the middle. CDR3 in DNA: TGTGCCAGCAGACAGGACGGTACTGAAGCTTTCTTT. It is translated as CASRQDGTEAFF.

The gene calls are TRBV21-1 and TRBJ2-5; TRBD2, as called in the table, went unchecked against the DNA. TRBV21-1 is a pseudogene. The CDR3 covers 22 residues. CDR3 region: CASSTPGQAVKAGGRAQETQYF. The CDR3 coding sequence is TGTGCCAGCAGCACTCCGGGACAGGCGGTAAAAGCGGGAGGCCGGGCCCAAGAGACCCAGTACTTC.

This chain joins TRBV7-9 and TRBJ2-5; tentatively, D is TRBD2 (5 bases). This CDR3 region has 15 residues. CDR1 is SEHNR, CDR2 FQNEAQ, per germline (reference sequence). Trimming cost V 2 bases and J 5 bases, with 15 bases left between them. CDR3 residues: CASSLTLVGMETQYF. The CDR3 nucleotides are TGTGCCAGCAGCTTAACTCTTGTCGGGATGGAGACCCAGTACTTC.

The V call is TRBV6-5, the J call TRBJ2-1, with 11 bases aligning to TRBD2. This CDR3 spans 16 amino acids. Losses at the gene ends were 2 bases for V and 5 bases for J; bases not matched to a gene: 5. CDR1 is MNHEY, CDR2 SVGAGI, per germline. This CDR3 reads CASSYTSGGLNNEQFF. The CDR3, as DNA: TGTGCCAGCAGTTACACTAGCGGGGGCCTAAACAATGAGCAGTTCTTC.

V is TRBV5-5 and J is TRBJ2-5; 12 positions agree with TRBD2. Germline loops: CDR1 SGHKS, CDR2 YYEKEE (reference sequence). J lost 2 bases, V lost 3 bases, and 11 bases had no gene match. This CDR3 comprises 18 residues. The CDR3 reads CASSYRLAGAPGQETQYF. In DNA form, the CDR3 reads TGTGCCAGCAGCTATCGACTAGCGGGGGCTCCTGGGCAAGAGACCCAGTACTTC.

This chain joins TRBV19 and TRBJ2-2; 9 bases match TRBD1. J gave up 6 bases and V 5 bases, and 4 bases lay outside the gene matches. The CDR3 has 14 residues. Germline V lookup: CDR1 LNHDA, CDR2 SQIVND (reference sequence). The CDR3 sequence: CASSFHRGPGELFF. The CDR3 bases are TGTGCCAGTAGTTTCCACAGGGGGCCCGGGGAGCTGTTTTTT.

In nucleotides, the CDR3 is TGTGCCAGCAGTGACTGGAGCGAGCAGTACTTC. Translation gives CASSDWSEQYF. The chain joins TRBV6-4 to TRBJ2-7; unclear D gene. V shed 1 base and J shed 6 bases, with 4 bases lying between them. The V gene's germline CDR1 is MRHNA and CDR2 SNTAGT. The CDR3 is 11 residues long.

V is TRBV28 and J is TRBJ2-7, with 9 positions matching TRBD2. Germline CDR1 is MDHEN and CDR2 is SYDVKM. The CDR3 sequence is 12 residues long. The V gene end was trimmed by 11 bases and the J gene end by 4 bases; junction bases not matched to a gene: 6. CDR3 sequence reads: CASREGGYEQYF. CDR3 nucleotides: TGTGCCTCGCGGGAGGGCGGATACGAGCAGTACTTC.

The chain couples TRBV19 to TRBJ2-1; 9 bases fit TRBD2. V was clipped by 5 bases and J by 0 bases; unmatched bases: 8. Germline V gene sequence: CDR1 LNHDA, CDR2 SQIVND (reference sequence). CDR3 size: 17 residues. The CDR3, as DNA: TGTGCCAGTAGTCCCCGTGGTAGCGGGAGCTCCTACAATGAGCAGTTCTTC. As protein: CASSPRGSGSSYNEQFF.

This CDR3 reads CASTQYRGTEAFF. As DNA, the CDR3 is TGTGCCAGTACTCAATACAGGGGGACTGAAGCTTTCTTT. The J gene is TRBJ1-1, the V gene TRBV19; 8 bases are a match to TRBD1. In germline, CDR1 is LNHDA, CDR2 SQIVND (reference sequence). The CDR3 totals 13 residues. With 7 bases clipped from V and 5 bases from J, the junction kept 6 bases outside the gene matches.

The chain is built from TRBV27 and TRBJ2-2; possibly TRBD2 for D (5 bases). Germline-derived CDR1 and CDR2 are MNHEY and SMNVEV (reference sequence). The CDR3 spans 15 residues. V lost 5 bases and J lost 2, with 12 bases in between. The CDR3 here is CASSAIGVNTGELFF. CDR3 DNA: TGTGCCAGCAGTGCAATCGGGGTCAACACCGGGGAGCTGTTTTTT.

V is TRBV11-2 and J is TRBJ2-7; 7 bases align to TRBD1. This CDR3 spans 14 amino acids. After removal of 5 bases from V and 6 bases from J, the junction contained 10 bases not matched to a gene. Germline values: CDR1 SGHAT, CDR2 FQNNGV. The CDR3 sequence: CASSTWTGPSEQYF. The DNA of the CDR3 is TGTGCCAGCAGCACCTGGACAGGACCCAGCGAGCAGTACTTC.

This CDR3 reads CASSLAPEISGRVYEQYF. CDR3 coding DNA: TGTGCCAGCAGCTTAGCACCCGAAATTAGCGGGAGGGTTTACGAGCAGTACTTC. The rearrangement joins TRBV7-9 to TRBJ2-7; 11 nucleotides match TRBD2. Germline V lookup: CDR1 SEHNR, CDR2 FQNEAQ (reference sequence). This CDR3 is built from 18 residues. V shed 0 bases, J shed 4 bases, and the junction held 11 bases outside the gene matches.

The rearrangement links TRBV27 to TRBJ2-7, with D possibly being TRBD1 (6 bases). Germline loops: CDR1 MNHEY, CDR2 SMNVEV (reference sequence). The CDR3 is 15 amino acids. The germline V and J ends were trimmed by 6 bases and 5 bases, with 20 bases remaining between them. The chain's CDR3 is CASRLQTGSWDEQYF. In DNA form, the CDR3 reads TGTGCCAGCAGACTCCAGACAGGCTCTTGGGACGAGCAGTACTTC.

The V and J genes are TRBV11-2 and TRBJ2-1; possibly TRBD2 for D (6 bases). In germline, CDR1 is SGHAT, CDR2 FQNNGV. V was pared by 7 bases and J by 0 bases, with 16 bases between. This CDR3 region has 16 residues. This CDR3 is CASKRSGPSSYNEQFF. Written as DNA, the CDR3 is TGTGCCAGCAAACGTAGCGGTCCGAGCTCCTACAATGAGCAGTTCTTC.

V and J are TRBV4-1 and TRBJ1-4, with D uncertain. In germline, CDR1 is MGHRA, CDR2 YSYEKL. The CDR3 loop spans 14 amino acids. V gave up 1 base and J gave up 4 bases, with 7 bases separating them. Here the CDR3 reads CASSQGFSNEKLFF. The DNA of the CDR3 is TGCGCCAGCAGCCAAGGATTCAGTAATGAAAAACTGTTTTTT.

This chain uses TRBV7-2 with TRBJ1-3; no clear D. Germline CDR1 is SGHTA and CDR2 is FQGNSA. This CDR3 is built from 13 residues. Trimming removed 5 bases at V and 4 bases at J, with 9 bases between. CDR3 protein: CASSRGVGNTIYF. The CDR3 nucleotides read TGTGCCAGCAGCCGCGGGGTAGGAAACACCATATATTTT.

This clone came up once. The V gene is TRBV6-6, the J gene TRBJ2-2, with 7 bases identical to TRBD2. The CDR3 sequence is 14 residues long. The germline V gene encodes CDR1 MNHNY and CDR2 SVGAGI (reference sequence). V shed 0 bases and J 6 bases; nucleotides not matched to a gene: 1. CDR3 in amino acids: CASSYSGRAGELFF. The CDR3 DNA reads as TGTGCCAGCAGTTACTCGGGGAGGGCCGGGGAGCTGTTTTTT.

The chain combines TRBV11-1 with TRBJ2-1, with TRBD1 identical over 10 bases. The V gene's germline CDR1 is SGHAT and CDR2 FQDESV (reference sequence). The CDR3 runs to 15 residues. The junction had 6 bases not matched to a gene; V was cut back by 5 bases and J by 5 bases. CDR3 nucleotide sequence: TGTGCCAGCAGCCACGGACAGGGGGGAGACAATGAGCAGTTCTTC. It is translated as CASSHGQGGDNEQFF. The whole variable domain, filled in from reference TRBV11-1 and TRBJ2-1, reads EAEVAQSPRYKITEKSQAVAFWCDPISGHATLYWYRQILGQGPELLVQFQDESVVDDSQLPKDRFSAERLKGVDSTLKIQPAELGDSAMYLCASSHGQGGDNEQFFGPGTRLTVL.

Here the CDR3 DNA reads TGTGCCAGCAGCTTGTCCCAGCGGGAGACCTACGAGCAGTACTTC. Amino acids: CASSLSQRETYEQYF. This chain joins TRBV5-6 and TRBJ2-7; TRBD2 agrees at 8 bases. Germline-derived CDR1 and CDR2 are SGHDT and YYEEEE. The CDR3 spans 15 residues. Losses at the gene ends were 1 base for V and 2 bases for J; bases not matched to a gene: 5.

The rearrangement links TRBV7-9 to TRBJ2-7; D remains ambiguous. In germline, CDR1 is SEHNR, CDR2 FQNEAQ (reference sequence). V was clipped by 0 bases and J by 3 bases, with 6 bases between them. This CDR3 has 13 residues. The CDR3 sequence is CASSLAPNYEQYF. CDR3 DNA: TGTGCCAGCAGCTTAGCTCCAAACTACGAGCAGTACTTC.

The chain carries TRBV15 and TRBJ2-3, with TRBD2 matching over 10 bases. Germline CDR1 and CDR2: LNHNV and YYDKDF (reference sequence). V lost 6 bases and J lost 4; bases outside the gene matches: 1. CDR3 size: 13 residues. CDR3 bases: TGTGCCACCAGACTAGCGGGGTCAGATACGCAGTATTTT. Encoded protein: CATRLAGSDTQYF.

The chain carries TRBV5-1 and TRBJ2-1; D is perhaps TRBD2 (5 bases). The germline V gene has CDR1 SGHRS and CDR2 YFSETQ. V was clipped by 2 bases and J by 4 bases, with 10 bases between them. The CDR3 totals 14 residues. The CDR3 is CASSLSTGYNEQFF. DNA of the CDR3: TGCGCCAGCAGCTTATCCACGGGGTACAATGAGCAGTTCTTC.

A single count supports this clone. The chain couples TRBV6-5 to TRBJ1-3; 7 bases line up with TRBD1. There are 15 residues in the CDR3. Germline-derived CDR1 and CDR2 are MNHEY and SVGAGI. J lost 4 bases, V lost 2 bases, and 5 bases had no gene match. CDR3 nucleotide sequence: TGTGCCAGCAGTTACACAGGGGTCTCGGGAAACACCATATATTTT. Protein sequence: CASSYTGVSGNTIYF.

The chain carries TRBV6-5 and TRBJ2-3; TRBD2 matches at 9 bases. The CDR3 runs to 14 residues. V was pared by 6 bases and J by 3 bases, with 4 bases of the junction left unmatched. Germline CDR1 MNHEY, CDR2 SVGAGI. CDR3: CASRSSGRTDTQYF. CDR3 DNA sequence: TGTGCCAGCAGAAGTAGCGGGAGAACAGATACGCAGTATTTT.

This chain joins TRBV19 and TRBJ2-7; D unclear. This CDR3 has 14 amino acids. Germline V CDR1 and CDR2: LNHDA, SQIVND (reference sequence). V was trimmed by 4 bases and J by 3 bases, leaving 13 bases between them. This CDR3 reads CASSTLVTNYEQYF. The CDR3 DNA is TGTGCCAGTAGTACTTTAGTTACCAACTACGAGCAGTACTTC.